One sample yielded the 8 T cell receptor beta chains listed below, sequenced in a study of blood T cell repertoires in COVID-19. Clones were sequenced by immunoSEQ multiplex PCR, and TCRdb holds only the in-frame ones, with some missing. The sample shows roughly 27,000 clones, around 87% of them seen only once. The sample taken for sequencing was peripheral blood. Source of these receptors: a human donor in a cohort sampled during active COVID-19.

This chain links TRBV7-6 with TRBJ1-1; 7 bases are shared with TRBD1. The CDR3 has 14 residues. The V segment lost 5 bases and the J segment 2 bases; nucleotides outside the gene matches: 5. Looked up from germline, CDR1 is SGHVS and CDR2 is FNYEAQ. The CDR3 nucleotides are TGTGCCAGCAGCCTCGGGACAGCCAACACTGAAGCTTTCTTT. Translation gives CASSLGTANTEAFF.

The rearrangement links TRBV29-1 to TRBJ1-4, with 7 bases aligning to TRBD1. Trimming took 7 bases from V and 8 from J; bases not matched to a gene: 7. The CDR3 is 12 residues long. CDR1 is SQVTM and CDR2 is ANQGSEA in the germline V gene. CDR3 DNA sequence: TGCAGCGGCGGACAGGCGGAGGAAAAACTGTTTTTT. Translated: CSGGQAEEKLFF.

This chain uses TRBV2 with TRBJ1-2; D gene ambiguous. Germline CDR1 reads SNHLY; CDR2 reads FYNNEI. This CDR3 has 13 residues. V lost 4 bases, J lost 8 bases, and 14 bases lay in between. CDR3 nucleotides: TGTGCCAGCAGTGCCGGACTGACGGCCGGCTACACCTTC. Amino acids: CASSAGLTAGYTF.

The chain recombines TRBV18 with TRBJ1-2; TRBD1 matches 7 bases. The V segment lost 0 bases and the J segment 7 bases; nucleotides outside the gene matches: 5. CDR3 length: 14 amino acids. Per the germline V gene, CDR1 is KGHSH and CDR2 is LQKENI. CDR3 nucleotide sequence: TGTGCCAGCTCACCACCCGGGACAGTGTCTGGCTACACCTTC. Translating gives CASSPPGTVSGYTF.

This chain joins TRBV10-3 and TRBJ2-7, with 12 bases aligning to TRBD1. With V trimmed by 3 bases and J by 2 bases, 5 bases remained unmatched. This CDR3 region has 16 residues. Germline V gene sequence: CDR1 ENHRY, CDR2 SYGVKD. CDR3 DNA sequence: TGTGCCATCAGTGATCCGGGACAGGGGGCGCCCTACGAGCAGTACTTC. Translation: CAISDPGQGAPYEQYF.

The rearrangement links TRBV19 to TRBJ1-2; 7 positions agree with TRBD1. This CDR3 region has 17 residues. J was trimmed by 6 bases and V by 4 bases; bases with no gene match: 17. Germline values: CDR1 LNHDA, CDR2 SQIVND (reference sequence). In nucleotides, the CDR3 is TGTGCCAGTAGTACACCGGGACAGCTTACCCGGGGGAATGGCTACACCTTC. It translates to CASSTPGQLTRGNGYTF.

The CDR3 loop is CASSLQGATADTQYF. The CDR3 DNA follows: TGTGCCAGCAGTTTGCAGGGGGCCACCGCAGATACGCAGTATTTT. The chain links TRBV27 to TRBJ2-3, with 8 bases lining up with TRBD1. V lost 3 bases to trimming and J lost 4 bases; unmatched junction nucleotides: 6. Germline-derived CDR1 and CDR2 are MNHEY and SMNVEV (reference sequence). The CDR3 loop spans 15 amino acids.

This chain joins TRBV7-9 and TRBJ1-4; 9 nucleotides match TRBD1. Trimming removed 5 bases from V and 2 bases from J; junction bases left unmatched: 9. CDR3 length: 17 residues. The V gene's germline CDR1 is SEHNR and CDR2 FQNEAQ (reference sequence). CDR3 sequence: CASSTTDRGKTNEKLFF. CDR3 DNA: TGTGCCAGCAGCACGACGGACAGGGGAAAGACTAATGAAAAACTGTTTTTT.